These 23 T cell receptor beta chains were sequenced from one sample in a study of PD-L1 blockade in urothelial cancer. This sample's time point: pretreatment peripheral blood. Assay used: immunoSEQ multiplex PCR; TCRdb lists only in-frame clones, some missing. The table records 45,000 to 55,000 clones, roughly 82% of them present only once. Sequenced material: PBMCs, taken around atezolizumab (anti-PD-L1) treatment. The receptors were gathered from a man between 45 and 60 years old with urothelial cancer.

CDR3 loop: CASSLQGQGEPQHF. CDR3 nucleotides: TGCGCCAGCAGCCTACAGGGGCAAGGGGAGCCCCAGCATTTT. This chain connects TRBV4-1 to TRBJ1-5, with 7 bases fitting TRBD1. The ends lost 4 bases at V and 8 bases at J; junction bases unmatched: 8. Germline CDR1 and CDR2: MGHRA and YSYEKL. The CDR3 sequence is 14 residues long.

The chain couples TRBV18 to TRBJ2-1, with TRBD1 matching over 8 bases. Germline CDR1 and CDR2: KGHSH and LQKENI. This CDR3 has 16 amino acids. V was clipped by 2 bases and J by 6 bases; unmatched bases: 9. The CDR3 sequence is CASSPLGQEGGNEQFF. CDR3 DNA sequence: TGTGCCAGCTCACCATTGGGACAGGAAGGGGGCAATGAGCAGTTCTTC.

The chain is built from TRBV27 and TRBJ2-7; 8 bases fit TRBD2. Trimming at V came to 5 bases and at J to 6 bases, leaving 21 bases not matched to a gene. The CDR3 is made up of 18 amino acids. CDR1 is MNHEY, CDR2 SMNVEV, per germline (reference sequence). The CDR3 sequence is CASSLRQVGGGGPSEQYF. The CDR3 DNA reads TGTGCCAGCAGTCTAAGGCAGGTCGGGGGGGGAGGGCCCAGCGAGCAGTACTTC.

This sequence joins TRBV29-1 and TRBJ2-2, with 13 bases that match TRBD2. V trimming: 6 bases; J trimming: 2 bases; junction bases outside the gene matches: 6. CDR1 is SQVTM and CDR2 is ANQGSEA in the germline V gene. The CDR3 consists of 16 residues. CDR3 nucleotides: TGCAGCGTGTGGACTAGCGGGAGAAACAACACCGGGGAGCTGTTTTTT. Translating gives CSVWTSGRNNTGELFF.

The CDR3 spells CASSQEGGSEQYF. The CDR3 DNA reads as TGCGCCAGCAGCCAAGAGGGCGGGTCCGAGCAGTACTTC. V is TRBV4-3 and J is TRBJ2-7; possibly TRBD2 for D (5 bases). CDR1 and CDR2 from the germline V gene are LGHNA and YSLEER. Trimming pared 0 bases from V and 6 bases from J, leaving 9 bases between. This CDR3 is built from 13 residues.

This clone was seen only once. V usage is TRBV12-5 and J usage is TRBJ2-1; 10 nucleotides align to TRBD2. In germline, CDR1 is LGHNT, CDR2 FRNRAP. J was trimmed by 7 bases and V by 10 bases; bases with no gene match: 4. The CDR3 totals 12 residues. In DNA, the CDR3 is TGTGCTACTAGCGGGGGAGCAAATGAGCAGTTCTTC. This codes for CATSGGANEQFF.

This clone was seen a handful of times. The chain is built from TRBV10-3 and TRBJ1-1, with 7 nucleotides matching TRBD1. Germline V gene data show CDR1 as ENHRY and CDR2 as SYGVKD. CDR3 length equals 13 residues. Trimming at V came to 6 bases and at J to 4 bases, leaving 5 bases not matched to a gene. CDR3 nucleotides: TGTGCCATCAGGGGAACAGGGGTCACTGAAGCTTTCTTT. Protein sequence: CAIRGTGVTEAFF.

The chain employs TRBV10-3 and TRBJ1-1, with 8 bases aligning to TRBD1. From germline, CDR1 is ENHRY and CDR2 SYGVKD. This CDR3 has 15 amino acids. V trimming: 3 bases; J trimming: 9 bases; junction bases outside the gene matches: 12. CDR3 amino acids: CAISDQQGARGKAFF. CDR3 nucleotides: TGTGCCATCAGTGACCAGCAGGGGGCGCGGGGGAAAGCTTTCTTT.

This clone was counted a single time. Relative to the germline gene, one junction end is altered; a read error may explain this. V usage is TRBV7-9 and J usage is TRBJ2-1; 7 bases are shared with TRBD2. Germline lookup yields CDR1 SEHNR and CDR2 FQNEAQ (reference sequence). The CDR3 spans 12 residues. This CDR3 is CASSPTSPVTVF. In DNA form, the CDR3 reads TGTGCCAGCAGCCCGACTAGCCCAGTCACGGTCTTC.

The genes are TRBV10-3 and TRBJ2-5, with TRBD2 identical over 12 bases. Per the germline V gene, CDR1 is ENHRY and CDR2 is SYGVKD. V shed 2 bases and J 3 bases; nucleotides not matched to a gene: 1. The CDR3 has 15 residues. This CDR3 is CAISEASGREETQYF. In DNA form, the CDR3 reads TGTGCCATCAGTGAGGCTAGCGGGAGGGAAGAGACCCAGTACTTC.

The rearrangement links TRBV27 to TRBJ2-1; 11 bases fit TRBD2. This CDR3 contains 17 residues. CDR1 and CDR2 (germline): MNHEY, SMNVEV (reference sequence). The V segment lost 6 bases and the J segment 6 bases; nucleotides outside the gene matches: 13. The CDR3 bases are TGTGCCAGCAGGCGCAAAAATCTAGCGGGAGGACGCAATGAGCAGTTCTTC. Translating gives CASRRKNLAGGRNEQFF.

V gene TRBV7-6 combines with J gene TRBJ2-3; TRBD2 aligns across 11 bases. The junction had 3 bases not matched to a gene; V was cut back by 3 bases and J by 4 bases. CDR1 is SGHVS, CDR2 FNYEAQ, per germline. The CDR3 is 15 residues long. CDR3 nucleotide sequence: TGTGCCAGCAGCTTCGTGACTAGCGGGGCAGATACGCAGTATTTT. As protein: CASSFVTSGADTQYF.

The chain joins TRBV15 to TRBJ2-7, with TRBD2 identical over 8 bases. CDR3 length equals 15 residues. The germline CDR1 and CDR2 sequences are LNHNV and YYDKDF (reference sequence). V trimming: 5 bases; J trimming: 2 bases; junction bases outside the gene matches: 8. The CDR3 sequence: CATSGSGVNPYEQYF. The CDR3 nucleotides are TGTGCCACCAGCGGTAGCGGGGTGAATCCCTACGAGCAGTACTTC.

The V gene is TRBV27, the J gene TRBJ2-5, with D perhaps matching TRBD2 (5 bases). The V end lost 9 bases, the J end lost 1 base, and 15 bases lay between the germline ends. The CDR3 spans 14 residues. CDR1 and CDR2 from the germline V gene are MNHEY and SMNVEV (reference sequence). Here the CDR3 DNA reads TGTGCCAGTACCAGACTGGGGAGCCAAGAGACCCAGTACTTC. Amino acid sequence: CASTRLGSQETQYF.

The chain uses TRBV25-1 and TRBJ2-3, with a weak D call TRBD1 (5 bases). There are 13 residues in the CDR3. The V end was cut by 6 bases, the J end by 4 bases, with 11 bases between. CDR1 MGHDK and CDR2 SYGVNS come from the germline V gene. The CDR3 nucleotides are TGTGCCAGCAGGGGTTTACAGGCAGATACGCAGTATTTT. It encodes CASRGLQADTQYF.

CDR3 DNA sequence: TGTGCCAGCAAGGCGGGGGGAGGGAGCTCCTACGAGCAGTACTTC. Amino acid sequence: CASKAGGGSSYEQYF. This chain joins TRBV7-2 and TRBJ2-7, with 8 bases lining up with TRBD2. CDR3 length equals 15 residues. The ends lost 7 bases at V and 0 bases at J; junction bases unmatched: 8. CDR1 and CDR2 from the germline V gene are SGHTA and FQGNSA.

The chain uses TRBV10-2 and TRBJ2-1; TRBD2 is a possible D gene (6 bases). This CDR3 contains 16 residues. Germline CDR1 reads WSHSY; CDR2 reads SAAADI. V lost 7 bases, J lost 9 bases, and 25 bases lay in between. CDR3 bases: TGCGCCAGCACCCCGGGAGCGGATTACCTTGGGGGTGAGCAGTTCTTC. Its protein product is CASTPGADYLGGEQFF.

CDR3 protein: CASSLGGARGTEAFF. The CDR3, as DNA: TGTGCCAGCAGTTTGGGGGGGGCACGGGGGACTGAAGCTTTCTTT. The V call is TRBV28, the J call TRBJ1-1, with D maybe TRBD1 (6 bases). This CDR3 region has 15 residues. CDR1 and CDR2 (germline): MDHEN, SYDVKM. Trimming pared 3 bases from V and 5 bases from J, leaving 16 bases between. Full variable domain (remainder filled in from reference TRBV28 and TRBJ1-1): DVKVTQSSRYLVKRTGEKVFLECVQDMDHENMFWYRQDPGLGLRLIYFSYDVKMKEKGDIPEGYSVSREKKERFSLILESASTNQTSMYLCASSLGGARGTEAFFGQGTRLTVV.

CDR3 in DNA: TGCGCCAGCAGCCGTTGGGGGGAGACGCTCGAGCAGTACTTC. Translating it yields CASSRWGETLEQYF. The chain links TRBV5-1 to TRBJ2-7, with TRBD2 as a possible D gene (6 bases). Germline assignment: CDR1 SGHRS and CDR2 YFSETQ. This CDR3 is built from 14 residues. The germline V and J ends were trimmed by 4 bases and 6 bases, with 17 bases remaining between them. The entire variable domain, with the rest obtained from reference TRBV5-1 and TRBJ2-7, is as follows: KAGVTQTPRYLIKTRGQQVTLSCSPISGHRSVSWYQQTPGQGLQFLFEYFSETQRNKGNFPGRFSGRQFSNSRSEMNVSTLELGDSALYLCASSRWGETLEQYFGPGTRLTVT.

V gene TRBV9 combines with J gene TRBJ2-6, with 10 positions matching TRBD1. The V gene's germline CDR1 is SGDLS and CDR2 YYNGEE. The CDR3 length is 17 residues. V shed 5 bases, J shed 2 bases, and the junction held 7 bases outside the gene matches. In DNA, the CDR3 is TGTGCCAGCAGAGGGACAGGGGTTGACGCTGGGGCCAACGTCCTGACTTTC. Amino acid sequence: CASRGTGVDAGANVLTF.

The chain combines TRBV11-2 with TRBJ2-7; 14 bases line up with TRBD2. CDR1 and CDR2 (germline): SGHAT, FQNNGV. J lost 2 bases, V lost 5 bases, and 11 bases had no gene match. The CDR3 has 18 amino acids. CDR3 DNA sequence: TGTGCCAGCAGCCATTCGGTGGGACTAGCGGGAGAGACCTACGAGCAGTACTTC. It codes for CASSHSVGLAGETYEQYF.

This chain uses TRBV6-4 with TRBJ2-1; the match to TRBD2 covers 8 bases. The CDR3 has 17 residues. Germline V gives CDR1 MRHNA, CDR2 SNTAGT. With V trimmed by 5 bases and J by 5 bases, 14 bases remained unmatched. The CDR3 sequence is CASSPLAGGISHNEQFF. In DNA, the CDR3 is TGTGCCAGCAGTCCCTTGGCGGGGGGCATTTCCCACAATGAGCAGTTCTTC.

This clone was found once. This chain connects TRBV29-1 to TRBJ1-1, with 7 bases identical to TRBD1. Germline loops: CDR1 SQVTM, CDR2 ANQGSEA. The CDR3 is 13 amino acids. With 6 bases clipped from V and 0 bases from J, the junction kept 4 bases outside the gene matches. The CDR3 is CSVTGTLNTEAFF. CDR3 nucleotide sequence: TGCAGCGTGACAGGGACCCTGAACACTGAAGCTTTCTTT.